This T cell receptor beta chain comes out of a study of cytotoxic CD8 clonotypes in ibrutinib-treated CLL. As for the study in general: The average sample held roughly 240,000 productive templates and more than 80,000 productive rearrangements.

The TCR beta libraries used approximately 2 micrograms of genomic DNA that came from cryopreserved PBMCs. CDR1 is MDHEN, CDR2 SYDVKM, per germline. The CDR3 is 14 residues long. Deletions cut 4 bases from V and 1 base from J, with 10 bases between. Whole-study findings and limits: Under therapy, public clonotypes either contracted or stayed stable, and they were uncommon. Clonality, elevated at ibrutinib response, dropped back toward baseline at progression.

In its sample, this clone was seen once. The target antigen is unknown. Only in-frame clones appear in the TCRdb table, and some are missing; sequencing was by immunoSEQ multiplex PCR. The sample records approximately 90,000 clones, 77% being singletons. The rearrangement links TRBV28 to TRBJ1-2; weak D call: TRBD1 (5 bases). This TCR was sampled from a human donor with chronic lymphocytic leukemia. The sample here was PBMCs, taken after 24 months of ibrutinib treatment. The CDR3 loop is CASSSGQINYGYTF. The CDR3, as DNA: TGTGCCAGCAGTTCGGGGCAGATTAACTATGGCTACACCTTC.